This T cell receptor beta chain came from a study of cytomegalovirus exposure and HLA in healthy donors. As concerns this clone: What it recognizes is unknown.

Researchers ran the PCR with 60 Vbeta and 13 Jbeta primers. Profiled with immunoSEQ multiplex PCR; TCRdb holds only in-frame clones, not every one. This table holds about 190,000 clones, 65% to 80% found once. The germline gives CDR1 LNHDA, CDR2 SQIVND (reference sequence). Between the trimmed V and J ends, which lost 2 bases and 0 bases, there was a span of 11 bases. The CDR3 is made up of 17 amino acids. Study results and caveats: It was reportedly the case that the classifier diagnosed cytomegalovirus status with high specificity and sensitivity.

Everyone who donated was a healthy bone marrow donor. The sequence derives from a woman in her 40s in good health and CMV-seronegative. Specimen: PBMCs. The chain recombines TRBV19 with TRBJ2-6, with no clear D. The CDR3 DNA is TGTGCCAGTAGTATAAGGCCAGGTACCTCTGGGGCCAACGTCCTGACTTTC. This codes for CASSIRPGTSGANVLTF.